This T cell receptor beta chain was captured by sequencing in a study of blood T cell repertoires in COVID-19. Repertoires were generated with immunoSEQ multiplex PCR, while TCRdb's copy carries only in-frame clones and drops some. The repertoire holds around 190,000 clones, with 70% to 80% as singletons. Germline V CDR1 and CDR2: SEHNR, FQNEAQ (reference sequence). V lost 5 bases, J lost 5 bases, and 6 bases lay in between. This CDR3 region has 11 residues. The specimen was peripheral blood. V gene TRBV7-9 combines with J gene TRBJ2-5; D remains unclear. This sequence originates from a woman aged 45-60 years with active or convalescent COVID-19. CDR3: CASSIEETQYF. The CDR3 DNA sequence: TGTGCCAGCAGCATCGAGGAGACCCAGTACTTC.